This T cell receptor (beta chain) emerged from a study of control samples from healthy donors and cancer patients. Clones were sequenced by immunoSEQ multiplex PCR, and TCRdb holds only the in-frame ones, with some missing. Among 50,000 to 70,000 clones listed, 88% were seen once. V lost 4 bases and J lost 4, with 10 bases in between. This CDR3 has 13 residues. Germline loops: CDR1 LNHDA, CDR2 SQIVND (reference sequence). The receptor comes from a man in his fifties or sixties in good health. The chain combines TRBV19 with TRBJ1-2, with D possibly matching TRBD1 (6 bases). The specimen sequenced was blood. The CDR3 region has the DNA TGTGCCAGTAGTAACAGGGAGGGCTATGGCTACACCTTC. Protein: CASSNREGYGYTF. The complete variable domain, with remaining parts taken from reference TRBV19 and TRBJ1-2, reads DGGITQSPKYLFRKEGQNVTLSCEQNLNHDAMYWYRQDPGQGLRLIYYSQIVNDFQKGDIAEGYSVSREKKESFPLTVTSAQKNPTAFYLCASSNREGYGYTFGSGTRLTVV.